This T cell receptor (beta chain) stems from a study of cytotoxic CD8 clonotypes in ibrutinib-treated CLL. Sequencing used immunoSEQ multiplex PCR; TCRdb keeps in-frame clones, though not all of them. The data hold about 44,000 clones, with 60% to 80% observed a single time. Study-level points and caveats: Public clonotypes were uncommon and contracted or stayed stable on treatment.

Germline loops: CDR1 MGHRA, CDR2 YSYEKL. The CDR3 is 15 residues long. Trimming removed 7 bases from V and 0 bases from J, with 13 bases in between. With respect to this clone: Its antigen is unknown.

This receptor was identified in a human donor with chronic lymphocytic leukemia. The sample in question was PBMCs, obtained after 12 months of ibrutinib treatment. This sequence joins TRBV4-1 and TRBJ1-5; D possibly corresponds to TRBD1 (6 bases). CDR3 sequence: CASNLGGDSNQPQHF. The CDR3, as DNA: TGCGCCAGCAACCTAGGGGGGGATAGCAATCAGCCCCAGCATTTT.